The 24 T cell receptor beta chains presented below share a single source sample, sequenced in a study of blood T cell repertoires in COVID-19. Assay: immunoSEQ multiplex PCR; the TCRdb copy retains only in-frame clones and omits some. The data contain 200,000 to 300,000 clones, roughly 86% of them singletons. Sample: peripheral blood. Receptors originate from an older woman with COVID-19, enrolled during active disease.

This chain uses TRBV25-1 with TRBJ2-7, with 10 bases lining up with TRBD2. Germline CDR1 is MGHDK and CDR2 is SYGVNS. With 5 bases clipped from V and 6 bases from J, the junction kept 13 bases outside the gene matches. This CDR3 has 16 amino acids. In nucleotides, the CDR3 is TGTGCCAGCAGTTCTCTAGCGGGAGCTAAGCACTCCGAGCAGTACTTC. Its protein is CASSSLAGAKHSEQYF.

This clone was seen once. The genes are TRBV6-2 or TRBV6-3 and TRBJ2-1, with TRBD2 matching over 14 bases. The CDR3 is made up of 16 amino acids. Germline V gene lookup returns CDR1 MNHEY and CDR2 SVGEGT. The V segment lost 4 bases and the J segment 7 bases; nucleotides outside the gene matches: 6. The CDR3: CASSFGLAGGWNEQFF. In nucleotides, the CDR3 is TGTGCCAGCAGTTTTGGACTAGCGGGAGGTTGGAATGAGCAGTTCTTC.

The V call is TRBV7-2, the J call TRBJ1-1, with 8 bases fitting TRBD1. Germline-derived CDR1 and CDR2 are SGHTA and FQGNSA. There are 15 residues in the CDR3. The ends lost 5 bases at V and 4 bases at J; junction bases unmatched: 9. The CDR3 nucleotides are TGTGCCAGCAGCCCTACGCCAGGGGGCTTCACTGAAGCTTTCTTT. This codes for CASSPTPGGFTEAFF.

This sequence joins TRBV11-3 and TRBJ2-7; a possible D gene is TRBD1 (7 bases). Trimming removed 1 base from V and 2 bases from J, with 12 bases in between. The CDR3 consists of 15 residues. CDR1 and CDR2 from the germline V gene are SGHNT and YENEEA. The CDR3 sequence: CASSLGAGGTYEQYF. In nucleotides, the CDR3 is TGTGCCAGCAGCTTAGGGGCAGGGGGGACCTACGAGCAGTACTTC.

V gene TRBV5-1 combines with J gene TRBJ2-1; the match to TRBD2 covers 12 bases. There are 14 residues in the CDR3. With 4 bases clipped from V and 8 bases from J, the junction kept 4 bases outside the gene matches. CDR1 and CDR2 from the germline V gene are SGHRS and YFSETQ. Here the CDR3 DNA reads TGCGCCAGCAGCATAGGACTAGCGGGACATGAGCAGTTCTTC. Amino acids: CASSIGLAGHEQFF. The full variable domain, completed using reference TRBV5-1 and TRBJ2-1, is KAGVTQTPRYLIKTRGQQVTLSCSPISGHRSVSWYQQTPGQGLQFLFEYFSETQRNKGNFPGRFSGRQFSNSRSEMNVSTLELGDSALYLCASSIGLAGHEQFFGPGTRLTVL.

The CDR3 protein is CASTPWEGLAKNIQYF. In nucleotides, the CDR3 is TGTGCCAGCACTCCCTGGGAGGGACTAGCCAAAAACATTCAGTACTTC. The gene calls are TRBV7-9 and TRBJ2-4; 7 nucleotides agree with TRBD2. CDR1 is SEHNR and CDR2 is FQNEAQ in the germline V gene (reference sequence). CDR3 length: 16 residues. The trim removed 7 bases at V and 0 bases at J, leaving 9 bases unmatched.

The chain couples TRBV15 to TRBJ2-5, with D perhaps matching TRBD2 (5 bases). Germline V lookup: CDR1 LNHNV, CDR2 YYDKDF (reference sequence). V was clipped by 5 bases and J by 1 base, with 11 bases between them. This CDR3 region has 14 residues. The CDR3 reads CATSPPAGQETQYF. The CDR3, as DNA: TGTGCCACCAGCCCCCCCGCGGGCCAAGAGACCCAGTACTTC.

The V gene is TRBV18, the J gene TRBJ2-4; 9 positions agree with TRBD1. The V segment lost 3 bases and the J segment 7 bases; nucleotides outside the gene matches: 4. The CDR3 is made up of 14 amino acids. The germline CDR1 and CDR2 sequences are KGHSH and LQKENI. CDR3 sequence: CASSPVTGGNIQYF. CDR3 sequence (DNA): TGTGCCAGCTCACCTGTAACAGGGGGCAACATTCAGTACTTC. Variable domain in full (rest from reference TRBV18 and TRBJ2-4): NAGVMQNPRHLVRRRGQEARLRCSPMKGHSHVYWYRQLPEEGLKFMVYLQKENIIDESGMPKERFSAEFPKEGPSILRIQQVVRGDSAAYFCASSPVTGGNIQYFGAGTRLSVL.

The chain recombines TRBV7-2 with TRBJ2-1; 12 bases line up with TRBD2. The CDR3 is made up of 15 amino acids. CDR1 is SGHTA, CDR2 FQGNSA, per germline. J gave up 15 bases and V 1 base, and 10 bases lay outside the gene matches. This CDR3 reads CASSLERLAGAPMFF. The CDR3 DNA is TGTGCCAGCAGCTTAGAACGACTAGCGGGAGCTCCGATGTTCTTC. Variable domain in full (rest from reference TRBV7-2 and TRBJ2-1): GAGVSQSPSNKVTEKGKDVELRCDPISGHTALYWYRQSLGQGLEFLIYFQGNSAPDKSGLPSDRFSAERTGGSVSTLTIQRTQQEDSAVYLCASSLERLAGAPMFFGPGTRLTVL.

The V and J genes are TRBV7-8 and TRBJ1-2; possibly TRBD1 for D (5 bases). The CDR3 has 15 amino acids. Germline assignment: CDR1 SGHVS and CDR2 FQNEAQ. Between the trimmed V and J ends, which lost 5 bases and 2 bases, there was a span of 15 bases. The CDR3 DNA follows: TGTGCCAGCAGCATAGTCCTAGGGGCGAACTATGGCTACACCTTC. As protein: CASSIVLGANYGYTF.

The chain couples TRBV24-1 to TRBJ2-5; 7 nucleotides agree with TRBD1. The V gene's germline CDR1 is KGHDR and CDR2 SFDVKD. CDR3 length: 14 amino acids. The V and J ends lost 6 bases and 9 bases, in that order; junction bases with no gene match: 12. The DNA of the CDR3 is TGTGCCACCAGTTCCCATGGACAGGCACCGGCCCAGTACTTC. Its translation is CATSSHGQAPAQYF.

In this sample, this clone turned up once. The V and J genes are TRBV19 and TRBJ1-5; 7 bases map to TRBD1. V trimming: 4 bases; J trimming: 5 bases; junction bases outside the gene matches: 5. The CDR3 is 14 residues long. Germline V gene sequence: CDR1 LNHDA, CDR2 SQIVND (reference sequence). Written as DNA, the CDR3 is TGTGCCAGTAGTACCCCGGACAGGTATCAGCCCCAGCATTTT. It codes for CASSTPDRYQPQHF. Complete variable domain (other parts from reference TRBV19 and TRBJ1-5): DGGITQSPKYLFRKEGQNVTLSCEQNLNHDAMYWYRQDPGQGLRLIYYSQIVNDFQKGDIAEGYSVSREKKESFPLTVTSAQKNPTAFYLCASSTPDRYQPQHFGDGTRLSIL.

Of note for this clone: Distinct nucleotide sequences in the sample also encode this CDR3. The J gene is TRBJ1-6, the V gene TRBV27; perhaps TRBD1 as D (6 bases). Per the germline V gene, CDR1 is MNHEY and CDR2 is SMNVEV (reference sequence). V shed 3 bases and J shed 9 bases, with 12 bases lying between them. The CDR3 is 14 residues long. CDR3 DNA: TGTGCCAGCAGTTTGTTACAGGGTAGTTCACCCCTCCACTTT. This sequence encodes CASSLLQGSSPLHF.

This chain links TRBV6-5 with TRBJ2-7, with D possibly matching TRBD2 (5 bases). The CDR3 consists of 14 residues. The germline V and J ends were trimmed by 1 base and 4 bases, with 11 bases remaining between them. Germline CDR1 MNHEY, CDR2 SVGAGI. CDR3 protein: CASSYWGDVYEQYF. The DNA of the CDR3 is TGTGCCAGCAGTTACTGGGGAGACGTGTACGAGCAGTACTTC.

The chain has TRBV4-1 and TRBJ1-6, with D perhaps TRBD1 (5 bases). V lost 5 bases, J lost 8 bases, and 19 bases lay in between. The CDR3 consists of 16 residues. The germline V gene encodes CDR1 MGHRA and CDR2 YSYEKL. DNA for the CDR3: TGCGCCAGCAGCTCCAGGGCCGGGTCGATAGATTCACCCCTCCACTTT. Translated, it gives CASSSRAGSIDSPLHF.

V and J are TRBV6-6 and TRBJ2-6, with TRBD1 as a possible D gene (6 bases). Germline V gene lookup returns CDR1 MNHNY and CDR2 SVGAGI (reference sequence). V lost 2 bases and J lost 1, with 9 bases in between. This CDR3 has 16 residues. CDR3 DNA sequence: TGTGCCAGCAGTTACACAACAGGGTCTGGGGCCAACGTCCTGACTTTC. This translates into CASSYTTGSGANVLTF.

In DNA form, the CDR3 reads TGTGCCAGCAGCCCCAGGGGGTATGACGAGCAGTTCTTC. This gives the protein CASSPRGYDEQFF. This chain links TRBV9 with TRBJ2-1, with TRBD1 matching 7 bases. Germline V gene lookup returns CDR1 SGDLS and CDR2 YYNGEE. This CDR3 contains 13 residues. Trimming took 4 bases from V and 10 from J; bases not matched to a gene: 8.

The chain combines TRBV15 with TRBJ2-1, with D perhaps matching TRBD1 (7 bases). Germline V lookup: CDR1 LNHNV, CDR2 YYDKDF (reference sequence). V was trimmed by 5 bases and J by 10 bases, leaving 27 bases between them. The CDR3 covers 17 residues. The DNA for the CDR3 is TGTGCCACCAGCGCCTTTGGCGGGAAGGGGGCTGAGGGGGAGCAGTTCTTC. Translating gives CATSAFGGKGAEGEQFF.

CDR3 amino acids: CSAAQGSTEAFF. In DNA form, the CDR3 reads TGCAGCGCCGCACAGGGGTCCACTGAAGCTTTCTTT. The gene calls are TRBV29-1 and TRBJ1-1, with 7 bases lining up with TRBD1. In germline, CDR1 is SQVTM, CDR2 ANQGSEA. The junction had 6 bases not matched to a gene; V was cut back by 7 bases and J by 4 bases. This CDR3 spans 12 amino acids.

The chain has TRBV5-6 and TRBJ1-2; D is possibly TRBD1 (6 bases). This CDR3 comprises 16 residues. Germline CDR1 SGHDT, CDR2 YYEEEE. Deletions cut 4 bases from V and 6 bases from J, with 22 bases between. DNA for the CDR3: TGTGCCAGCAGCGCCGGCGCAGGGGACCCCAGGAATGGCTACACCTTC. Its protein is CASSAGAGDPRNGYTF.

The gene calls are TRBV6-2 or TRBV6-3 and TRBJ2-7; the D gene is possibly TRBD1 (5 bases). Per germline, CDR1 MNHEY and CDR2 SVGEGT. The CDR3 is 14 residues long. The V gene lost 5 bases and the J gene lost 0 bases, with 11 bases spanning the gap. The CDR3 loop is CASSRGISSYEQYF. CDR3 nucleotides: TGTGCCAGCAGTAGGGGCATAAGCTCCTACGAGCAGTACTTC.

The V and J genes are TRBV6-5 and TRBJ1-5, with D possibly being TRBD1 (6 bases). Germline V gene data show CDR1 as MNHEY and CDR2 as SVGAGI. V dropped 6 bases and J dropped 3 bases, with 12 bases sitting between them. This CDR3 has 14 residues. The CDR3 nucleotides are TGTGCCAGCAGGAAGACAGGCAACAATCAGCCCCAGCATTTT. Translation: CASRKTGNNQPQHF.

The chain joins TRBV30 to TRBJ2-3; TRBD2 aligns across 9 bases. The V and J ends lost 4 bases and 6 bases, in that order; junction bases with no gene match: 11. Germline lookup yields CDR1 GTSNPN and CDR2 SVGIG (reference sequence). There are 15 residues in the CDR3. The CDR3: CAWTPSGAFKDTQYF. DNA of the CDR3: TGTGCCTGGACGCCTAGCGGGGCCTTTAAGGATACGCAGTATTTT.

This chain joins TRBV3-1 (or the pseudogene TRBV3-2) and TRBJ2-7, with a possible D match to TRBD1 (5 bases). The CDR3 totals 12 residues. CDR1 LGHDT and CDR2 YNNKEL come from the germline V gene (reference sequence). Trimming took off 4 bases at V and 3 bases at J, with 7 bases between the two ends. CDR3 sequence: CASSRDSYEQYF. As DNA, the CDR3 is TGTGCCAGCAGCCGAGACAGCTACGAGCAGTACTTC.